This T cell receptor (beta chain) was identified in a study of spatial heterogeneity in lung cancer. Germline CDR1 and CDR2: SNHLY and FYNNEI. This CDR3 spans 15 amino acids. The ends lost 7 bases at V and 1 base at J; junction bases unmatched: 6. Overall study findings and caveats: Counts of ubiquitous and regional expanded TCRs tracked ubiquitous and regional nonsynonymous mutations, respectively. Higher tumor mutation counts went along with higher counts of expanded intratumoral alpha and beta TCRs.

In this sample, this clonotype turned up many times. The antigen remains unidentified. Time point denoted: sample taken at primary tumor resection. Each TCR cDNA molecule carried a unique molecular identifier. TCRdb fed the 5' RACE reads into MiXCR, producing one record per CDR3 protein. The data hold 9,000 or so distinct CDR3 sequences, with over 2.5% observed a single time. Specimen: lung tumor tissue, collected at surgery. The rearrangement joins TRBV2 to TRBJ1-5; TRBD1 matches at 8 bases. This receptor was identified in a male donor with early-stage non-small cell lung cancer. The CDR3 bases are TGTGCCAGCAAGGAGGACAGGGTCAGCAATCAGCCCCAGCATTTT. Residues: CASKEDRVSNQPQHF.